Sequencing of this T cell receptor (beta chain) was carried out in a study of response to subunit inactivated influenza vaccine. Study-wide findings and caveats: Each seasonal influenza vaccination recruits few new T cells, the authors suggested.

Between the trimmed V and J ends, which lost 0 bases and 6 bases, there was a span of 17 bases. Germline V gene sequence: CDR1 LGHNA, CDR2 YSLEER. This CDR3 spans 16 amino acids. In TCRdb, the RT-PCR reads were re-called with MiXCR into one record per CDR3 protein. The table records hundreds of thousands of distinct CDR3 sequences, about 8% of them present only once. This clonotype was seen repeatedly, ten times or more. Its matching antigen is unknown. This receptor was obtained from a man between 50 and 70 years old who received an inactivated influenza vaccine. The V call is TRBV4-3, the J call TRBJ1-1, with D possibly being TRBD1 (5 bases). The sequences come from PBMCs from blood, collected around 25 months after vaccination. CDR3 protein: CASSQDLKGANAEAFF. As DNA, the CDR3 is TGCGCCAGCAGCCAAGATCTAAAAGGGGCTAACGCTGAAGCTTTCTTT.